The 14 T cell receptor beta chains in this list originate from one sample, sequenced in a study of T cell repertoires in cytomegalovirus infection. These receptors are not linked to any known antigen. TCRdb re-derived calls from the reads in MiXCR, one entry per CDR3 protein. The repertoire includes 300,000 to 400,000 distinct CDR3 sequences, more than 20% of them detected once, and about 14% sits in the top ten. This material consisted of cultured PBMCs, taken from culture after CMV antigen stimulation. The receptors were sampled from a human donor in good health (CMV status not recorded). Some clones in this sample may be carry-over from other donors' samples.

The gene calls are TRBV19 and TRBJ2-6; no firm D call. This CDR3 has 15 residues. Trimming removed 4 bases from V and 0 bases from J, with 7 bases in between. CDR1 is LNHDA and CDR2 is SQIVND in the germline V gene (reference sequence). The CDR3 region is CASSKVSSGANVLTF. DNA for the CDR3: TGTGCCAGTAGTAAGGTCAGCTCTGGGGCCAACGTCCTGACTTTC.

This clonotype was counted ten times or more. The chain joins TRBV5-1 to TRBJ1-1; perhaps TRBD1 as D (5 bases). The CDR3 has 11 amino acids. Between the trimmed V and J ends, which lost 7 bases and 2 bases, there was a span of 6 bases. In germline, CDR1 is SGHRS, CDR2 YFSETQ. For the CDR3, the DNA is TGCGCCAGCGGGGGTAACACTGAAGCTTTCTTT. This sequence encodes CASGGNTEAFF.

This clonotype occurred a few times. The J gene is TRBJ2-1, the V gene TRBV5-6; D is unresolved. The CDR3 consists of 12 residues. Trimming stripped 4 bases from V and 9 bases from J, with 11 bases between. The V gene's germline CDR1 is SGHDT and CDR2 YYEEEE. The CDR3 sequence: CASSHGSAEQFF. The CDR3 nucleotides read TGTGCCAGCAGCCACGGCTCGGCTGAGCAGTTCTTC.

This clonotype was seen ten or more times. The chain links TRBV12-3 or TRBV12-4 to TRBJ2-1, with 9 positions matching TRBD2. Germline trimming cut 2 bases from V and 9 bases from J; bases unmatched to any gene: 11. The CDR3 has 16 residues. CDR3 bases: TGTGCCAGCAGTTTACCCGCGGGAGGGCCTGTCGGTGAGCAGTTCTTC. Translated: CASSLPAGGPVGEQFF.

CDR3 protein: CASSGVLWDPREQYF. CDR3 bases: TGTGCCAGCAGTGGGGTCCTGTGGGACCCAAGGGAGCAGTACTTC. The rearrangement uses TRBV12-3 or TRBV12-4 and TRBJ2-7, with D perhaps being TRBD1 or TRBD2 (5 bases each). The CDR3 is made up of 15 amino acids. V gave up 5 bases and J gave up 7 bases, with 21 bases separating them.

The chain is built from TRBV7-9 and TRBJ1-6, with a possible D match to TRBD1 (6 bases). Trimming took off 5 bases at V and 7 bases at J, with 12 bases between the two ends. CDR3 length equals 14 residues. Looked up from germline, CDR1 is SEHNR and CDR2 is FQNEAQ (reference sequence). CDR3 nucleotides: TGTGCCAGCAGCCTCGGACAGCCGAATTCACCCCTCCACTTT. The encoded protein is CASSLGQPNSPLHF.

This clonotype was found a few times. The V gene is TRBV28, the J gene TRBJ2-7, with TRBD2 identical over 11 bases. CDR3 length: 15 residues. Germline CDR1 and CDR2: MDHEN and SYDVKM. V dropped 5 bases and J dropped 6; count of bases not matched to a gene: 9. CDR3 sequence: CASSRYSGRAIEQYV. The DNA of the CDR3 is TGTGCCAGCAGTCGCTATAGCGGGAGGGCCATCGAGCAGTACGTC.

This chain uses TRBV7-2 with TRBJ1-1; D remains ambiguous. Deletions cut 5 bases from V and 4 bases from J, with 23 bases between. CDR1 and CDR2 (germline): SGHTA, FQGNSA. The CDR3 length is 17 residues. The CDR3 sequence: CASSEYPLDPPTTEAFF. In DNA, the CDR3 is TGTGCCAGCAGCGAATACCCGCTGGACCCCCCGACCACTGAAGCTTTCTTT.

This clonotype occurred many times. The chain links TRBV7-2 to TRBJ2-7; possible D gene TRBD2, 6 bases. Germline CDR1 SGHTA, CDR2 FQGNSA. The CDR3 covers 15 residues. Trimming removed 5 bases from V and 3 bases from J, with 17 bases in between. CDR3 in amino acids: CASSPTMGGNYEQYF. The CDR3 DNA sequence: TGTGCCAGCAGCCCGACCATGGGGGGAAACTACGAGCAGTACTTC.

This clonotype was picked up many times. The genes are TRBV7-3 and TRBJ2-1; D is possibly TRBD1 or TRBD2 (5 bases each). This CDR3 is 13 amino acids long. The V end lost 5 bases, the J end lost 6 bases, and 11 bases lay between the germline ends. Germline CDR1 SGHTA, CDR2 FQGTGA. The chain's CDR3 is CASSGDRRNEQFF. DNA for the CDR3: TGTGCCAGCAGCGGGGACCGACGCAATGAGCAGTTCTTC.

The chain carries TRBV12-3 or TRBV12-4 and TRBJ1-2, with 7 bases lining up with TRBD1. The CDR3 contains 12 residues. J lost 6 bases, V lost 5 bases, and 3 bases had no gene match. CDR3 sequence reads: CASSRQGNGYTF. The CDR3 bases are TGTGCCAGCAGTAGACAGGGCAATGGCTACACCTTC.

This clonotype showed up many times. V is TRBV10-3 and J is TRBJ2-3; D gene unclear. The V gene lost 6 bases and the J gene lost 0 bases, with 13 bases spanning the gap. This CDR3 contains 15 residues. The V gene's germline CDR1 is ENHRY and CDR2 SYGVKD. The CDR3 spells CAISQHLRSTDTQYF. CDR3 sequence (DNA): TGTGCCATCAGCCAACATCTGAGGAGCACAGATACGCAGTATTTT.

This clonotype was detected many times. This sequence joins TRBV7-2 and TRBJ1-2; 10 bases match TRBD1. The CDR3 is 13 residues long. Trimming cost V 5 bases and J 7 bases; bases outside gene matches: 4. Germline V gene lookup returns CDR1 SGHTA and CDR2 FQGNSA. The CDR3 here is CASSRDRGFGYTF. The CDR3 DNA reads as TGTGCCAGCAGCCGGGACAGGGGATTTGGCTACACCTTC.

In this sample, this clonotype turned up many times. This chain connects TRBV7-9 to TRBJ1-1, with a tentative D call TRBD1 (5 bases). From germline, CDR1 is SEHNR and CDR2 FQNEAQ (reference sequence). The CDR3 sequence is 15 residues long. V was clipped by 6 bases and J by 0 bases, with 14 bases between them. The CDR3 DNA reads TGTGCCAGCAGGGGGACTGAGGAAATGAACACTGAAGCTTTCTTT. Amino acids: CASRGTEEMNTEAFF.